This TCR beta chain was identified in a study of CD8 T cells in Susac syndrome. An amount of RNA that ranged from roughly 0.5 to 1 ug was reverse transcribed with random hexamers. Amplification of TCR beta CDR3 was carried out by immunoSEQ multiplex PCR, which covered 54 Vbeta and 13 Jbeta segments. TCRdb independently ran MiXCR on the immunoSEQ multiplex PCR reads; one entry per CDR3 protein. This sample has about 160,000 distinct CDR3 sequences, with roughly 94% found just once. The study's findings and limits: Only a relatively small number of individuals were included in the TCR sequencing and HLA analysis.

V lost 5 bases, J lost 7 bases, and 5 bases stayed unmatched. The CDR3 runs 14 residues. The germline gives CDR1 SGHTA, CDR2 FQGNSA. Of note for this clonotype: The antigen is unknown.

Sequencing of TCR beta covered CD8+ and CD4+ T cells obtained from blood. Relapsing-remitting disease, either stable or active, was present in the multiple sclerosis controls, who were treatment-naive patients. The TCR sequence derives from a human donor with multiple sclerosis. The source material was CD4+ T cells from PBMCs. This chain links TRBV7-2 with TRBJ1-4; 9 bases align to TRBD1. The CDR3 DNA is TGTGCCAGCAGCATGGGACAGGGAGTTGAAAAACTGTTTTTT. As protein: CASSMGQGVEKLFF.